These 30 T cell receptor beta chains were sequenced from one sample in a study of radiation and T cells in renal cell carcinoma. Generated by immunoSEQ multiplex PCR, the TCRdb table keeps only in-frame clones and is missing some. The table has roughly 170,000 clones, about 87% seen once. The time point here: blood 4 weeks post-SBRT, at nephrectomy. Treatment meaning: 15 Gy SBRT to primary tumor, nephrectomy 4 weeks later. The sample consisted of blood, taken from a patient whose treatment included radiotherapy and nephrectomy. Receptor source: a woman aged 45-60 years with renal cell carcinoma.

The chain is built from TRBV9 and TRBJ2-1, with 8 bases lining up with TRBD1. V gave up 4 bases and J gave up 1 base; unmatched junction bases: 10. This CDR3 is built from 17 residues. The germline gives CDR1 SGDLS, CDR2 YYNGEE. The CDR3 protein is CASSIRDRTLSYNEQFF. The CDR3 nucleotides are TGTGCCAGCAGCATCCGGGACAGGACTCTATCCTACAATGAGCAGTTCTTC.

A word on this clone: One end of the junction does not line up with germline, which may come from a read error. The same CDR3 also results from other DNA sequences found in this sample. V and J are TRBV6-5 and TRBJ2-1; 10 nucleotides align to TRBD2. Looked up from germline, CDR1 is MNHEY and CDR2 is SVGAGI. The CDR3 has 16 amino acids. CDR3 residues: CASSYSSGGAYNEQFF. The CDR3, as DNA: TGTGCCAGCAGCTACTCCAGCGGGGGGGCCTACAATGAGCAGTTCTTC.

The chain employs TRBV10-3 and TRBJ2-1, with 7 bases matching TRBD1. The V gene end was trimmed by 2 bases and the J gene end by 9 bases; junction bases not matched to a gene: 7. The CDR3 is made up of 14 amino acids. In germline, CDR1 is ENHRY, CDR2 SYGVKD. CDR3 region: CAISELLGGGEQFF. CDR3 nucleotides: TGTGCCATCAGTGAGCTTTTAGGGGGCGGTGAGCAGTTCTTC.

This clone was found a few times. The chain carries TRBV29-1 and TRBJ1-2; TRBD1 aligns across 9 bases. The CDR3 extends over 16 amino acids. The V gene end was trimmed by 0 bases and the J gene end by 3 bases; junction bases not matched to a gene: 8. In germline, CDR1 is SQVTM, CDR2 ANQGSEA. Written as DNA, the CDR3 is TGCAGCGTTGAAGAGATCGCGGACAGGGGATACTATGGCTACACCTTC. This gives the protein CSVEEIADRGYYGYTF. Full variable domain (remainder filled in from reference TRBV29-1 and TRBJ1-2): SAVISQKPSRDICQRGTSLTIQCQVDSQVTMMFWYRQQPGQSLTLIATANQGSEATYESGFVIDKFPISRPNLTFSTLTVSNMSPEDSSIYLCSVEEIADRGYYGYTFGSGTRLTVV.

The chain recombines TRBV5-5 with TRBJ2-7; D is possibly TRBD1 (6 bases). CDR3 length: 13 residues. The V gene lost 4 bases and the J gene lost 2 bases, with 10 bases spanning the gap. Germline V CDR1 and CDR2: SGHKS, YYEKEE (reference sequence). CDR3 loop: CASSTRDTYEQYF. The CDR3 nucleotides are TGTGCCAGCAGCACCAGGGACACCTACGAGCAGTACTTC.

The J gene is TRBJ1-4, the V gene TRBV4-2; no definite D call. CDR1 and CDR2 (germline): LGHNA, YNFKEQ. This CDR3 spans 14 amino acids. Trimming shortened V by 5 bases and J by 7 bases, and 14 bases separated the two germline ends. The chain's CDR3 is CASSFSGELEKLFF. CDR3 coding DNA: TGTGCCAGCAGCTTTTCCGGGGAACTTGAAAAACTGTTTTTT.

V and J are TRBV5-4 and TRBJ2-2, with D hard to call. Germline V gene data show CDR1 as SGHNT and CDR2 as YYREEE (reference sequence). V was trimmed by 1 base and J by 4 bases, leaving 2 bases between them. There are 12 residues in the CDR3. The DNA of the CDR3 is TGTGCCAGCAGCTTGACCACCGGGGAGCTGTTTTTT. Translating it yields CASSLTTGELFF. Full variable domain (rest looked up from reference TRBV5-4 and TRBJ2-2): ETGVTQSPTHLIKTRGQQVTLRCSSQSGHNTVSWYQQALGQGPQFIFQYYREEENGRGNFPPRFSGLQFPNYSSELNVNALELDDSALYLCASSLTTGELFFGEGSRLTVL.

CDR3 loop: CASSIHRSGANVLTF. The CDR3 nucleotides are TGTGCCAGTAGTATCCACAGGTCTGGGGCCAACGTCCTGACTTTC. V is TRBV19 and J is TRBJ2-6, with D possibly TRBD1 on 5 matching bases. CDR3 size: 15 residues. CDR1 and CDR2 from the germline V gene are LNHDA and SQIVND (reference sequence). V lost 3 bases, J lost 1 base, and 7 bases lay in between. The complete variable domain, with remaining parts taken from reference TRBV19 and TRBJ2-6, reads DGGITQSPKYLFRKEGQNVTLSCEQNLNHDAMYWYRQDPGQGLRLIYYSQIVNDFQKGDIAEGYSVSREKKESFPLTVTSAQKNPTAFYLCASSIHRSGANVLTFGAGSRLTVL.

The gene calls are TRBV6-4 and TRBJ2-5; D is undetermined. Looked up from germline, CDR1 is MRHNA and CDR2 is SNTAGT. CDR3 length: 14 amino acids. The V end lost 6 bases, the J end lost 4 bases, and 15 bases lay between the germline ends. Here the CDR3 DNA reads TGTGCCAGCAGCGCGAACTACCCGGCAGAGACCCAGTACTTC. Translated: CASSANYPAETQYF.

The gene calls are TRBV11-2 and TRBJ1-6, with D unclear. CDR1 is SGHAT, CDR2 FQNNGV, per germline. V was cut by 5 bases and J by 4 bases, with 9 bases left in between. This CDR3 is built from 14 residues. The CDR3 region is CASSEAIYNSPLHF. CDR3 in DNA: TGTGCCAGCAGCGAGGCCATTTATAATTCACCCCTCCACTTT.

The chain combines TRBV19 with TRBJ2-4, with D perhaps assigned TRBD1 or TRBD2 (5 bases each). The V gene's germline CDR1 is LNHDA and CDR2 SQIVND (reference sequence). This CDR3 has 14 residues. V lost 4 bases and J 7 bases, leaving 14 bases between the germline ends. CDR3 bases: TGTGCCAGTAGTACCACTGGGGACGGGAACATTCAGTACTTC. Protein sequence: CASSTTGDGNIQYF.

For the CDR3, the DNA is TGTGCCAGCAGCTTAGCGGGCAGCTCTGGAAACACCATATATTTT. Its translation: CASSLAGSSGNTIYF. The V gene is TRBV7-2, the J gene TRBJ1-3; D is undetermined. Looked up from germline, CDR1 is SGHTA and CDR2 is FQGNSA. The CDR3 extends over 15 amino acids. V dropped 0 bases and J dropped 0 bases, with 6 bases sitting between them.

The chain uses TRBV7-6 and TRBJ1-1; D is uncertain. The CDR3 runs to 13 residues. Germline-derived CDR1 and CDR2 are SGHVS and FNYEAQ. Trimming removed 5 bases at V and 2 bases at J, with 9 bases between. The chain's CDR3 is CASSLSYNTEAFF. The CDR3 nucleotides read TGTGCCAGCAGCCTATCATACAACACTGAAGCTTTCTTT.

The chain recombines TRBV6-1 with TRBJ1-2; D call uncertain. The CDR3 sequence is 16 residues long. Trimming took 0 bases from V and 5 from J, leaving 16 bases between them. Germline values: CDR1 MNHNS, CDR2 SASEGT. The CDR3 bases are TGTGCCAGCAGTGAAGCGCTTGTGGCTCCGGGGTATGGCTACACCTTC. It is translated as CASSEALVAPGYGYTF.

V gene TRBV7-9 combines with J gene TRBJ1-2, with D possibly TRBD1 on 5 matching bases. Germline V gene lookup returns CDR1 SEHNR and CDR2 FQNEAQ (reference sequence). The length of the CDR3 is 12 residues. Trimming shortened V by 9 bases and J by 9 bases, and 17 bases separated the two germline ends. The CDR3 protein is CASTGTGYSYTF. CDR3 nucleotide sequence: TGTGCCAGTACCGGGACGGGGTATAGCTACACCTTC.

This chain links TRBV18 with TRBJ1-4; TRBD1 aligns across 7 bases. Germline V gives CDR1 KGHSH, CDR2 LQKENI. This CDR3 spans 14 amino acids. With V trimmed by 3 bases and J by 2 bases, 0 bases remained unmatched. The CDR3 DNA reads TGTGCCAGCTCACCGGGACAGACTAATGAAAAACTGTTTTTT. The encoded protein is CASSPGQTNEKLFF.

This clone was seen once. The chain combines TRBV13 with TRBJ2-7; D gene unclear. Germline-derived CDR1 and CDR2 are PRHDT and FYEKMQ (reference sequence). Trimming left V 0 bases short and J 3 bases short, with 6 bases between. The CDR3 runs to 13 residues. The CDR3 region is CASSLGLSYEQYF. The CDR3 DNA sequence: TGTGCCAGCAGCTTAGGACTCAGCTACGAGCAGTACTTC.

The chain joins TRBV6-1 to TRBJ2-1; D gene uncertain. CDR1 and CDR2 from the germline V gene are MNHNS and SASEGT. V gave up 2 bases and J gave up 5 bases, with 7 bases separating them. The CDR3 has 13 residues. CDR3 nucleotide sequence: TGTGCCAGCAGTGAATCGCAGAACAATGAGCAGTTCTTC. This codes for CASSESQNNEQFF.

This sequence joins TRBV6-1 and TRBJ2-5, with 8 bases that match TRBD1. This CDR3 contains 16 residues. V dropped 4 bases and J dropped 1; count of bases not matched to a gene: 8. CDR1 MNHNS and CDR2 SASEGT come from the germline V gene. CDR3 protein: CASSVRDRTIQETQYF. The CDR3 DNA sequence: TGTGCCAGCAGTGTGAGGGACAGGACGATCCAAGAGACCCAGTACTTC.

The chain recombines TRBV2 with TRBJ1-2; no firm D call. V shed 2 bases and J shed 4 bases, with 11 bases lying between them. This CDR3 contains 14 residues. Germline CDR1 is SNHLY and CDR2 is FYNNEI. The CDR3 here is CASSERPDFYGYTF. DNA of the CDR3: TGTGCCAGCAGTGAACGTCCCGATTTCTATGGCTACACCTTC.

The V gene is TRBV28, the J gene TRBJ1-2; tentative D call: TRBD1 (5 bases). With 7 bases removed from V and 8 bases from J, the gap between germline ends came to 14 bases. CDR3 length equals 12 residues. The V gene's germline CDR1 is MDHEN and CDR2 SYDVKM. The DNA of the CDR3 is TGTGCCAGCACGGGCAGGGTCTCCGGCTACACCTTC. It yields the protein CASTGRVSGYTF.

Points on this clone: One end of the junction varies from germline; a read error may be responsible. The chain combines TRBV5-4 with TRBJ1-4; 10 bases are shared with TRBD1. This CDR3 comprises 12 residues. Per germline, CDR1 SGHNT and CDR2 YYREEE (reference sequence). The DNA for the CDR3 is TGTGCCAGCAGCTTGGATTCGGGGACAGGGGTTTTT. Protein sequence: CASSLDSGTGVF.

The chain recombines TRBV9 with TRBJ2-3; 12 nucleotides agree with TRBD1. CDR1 SGDLS and CDR2 YYNGEE come from the germline V gene. Trimming removed 4 bases from V and 3 bases from J; junction bases left unmatched: 9. The CDR3 is 17 residues long. The DNA of the CDR3 is TGTGCCAGCAGCCCCGGGACAGGGGGCGAATTGACAGATACGCAGTATTTT. Its protein product is CASSPGTGGELTDTQYF. Filled out from reference TRBV9 and TRBJ2-3, the complete variable domain reads DSGVTQTPKHLITATGQRVTLRCSPRSGDLSVYWYQQSLDQGLQFLIQYYNGEERAKGNILERFSAQQFPDLHSELNLSSLELGDSALYFCASSPGTGGELTDTQYFGPGTRLTVL.

This chain uses TRBV6-1 with TRBJ2-2, with no clear D. Trimming pared 4 bases from V and 5 bases from J, leaving 8 bases between. There are 13 residues in the CDR3. Germline CDR1 and CDR2: MNHNS and SASEGT. The DNA for the CDR3 is TGTGCCAGCAGTGCTAGTGTGACCGGGGAGCTGTTTTTT. Translating it yields CASSASVTGELFF.

The chain employs TRBV21-1 and TRBJ1-2. TRBV21-1 is tagged as a pseudogene. The CDR3 has 14 amino acids. As DNA, the CDR3 is TGTGCCAGCCCCGGGGGGGGAACAAGGAATGGCTACACCTTC. Translation: CASPGGGTRNGYTF.

The gene calls are TRBV10-2 and TRBJ1-2; D remains ambiguous. Trimming removed 0 bases at V and 0 bases at J, with 8 bases between. This CDR3 is built from 15 residues. The V gene's germline CDR1 is WSHSY and CDR2 SAAADI. The CDR3: CASSESGSSNYGYTF. The CDR3 nucleotides are TGCGCCAGCAGTGAGTCGGGGTCCTCTAACTATGGCTACACCTTC.

The chain employs TRBV19 and TRBJ1-2; the D is unclear. The CDR3 is 14 residues long. Trimming shortened V by 2 bases and J by 2 bases, and 9 bases separated the two germline ends. The germline gives CDR1 LNHDA, CDR2 SQIVND (reference sequence). The CDR3 is CASSIPGGNYGYTF. The CDR3 bases are TGTGCCAGTAGTATACCGGGCGGAAACTATGGCTACACCTTC.

The J gene is TRBJ1-1, the V gene TRBV30; perhaps TRBD1 as D (6 bases). Germline V gives CDR1 GTSNPN, CDR2 SVGIG (reference sequence). Trimming pared 2 bases from V and 4 bases from J, leaving 8 bases between. The CDR3 is 12 residues long. CDR3 coding DNA: TGTGCCTGGAGTCAGGGGTTCACTGAAGCTTTCTTT. This sequence encodes CAWSQGFTEAFF. The entire variable domain, with the rest obtained from reference TRBV30 and TRBJ1-1, is as follows: SQTIHQWPATLVQPVGSPLSLECTVEGTSNPNLYWYRQAAGRGLQLLFYSVGIGQISSEVPQNLSASRPQDRQFILSSKKLLLSDSGFYLCAWSQGFTEAFFGQGTRLTVV.

The chain joins TRBV19 to TRBJ1-1, with D perhaps TRBD1 (5 bases). Germline CDR1 LNHDA, CDR2 SQIVND (reference sequence). Trimming removed 0 bases from V and 4 bases from J, with 12 bases in between. The CDR3 consists of 15 residues. This CDR3 reads CASSIDGTAGTEAFF. The CDR3, as DNA: TGTGCCAGTAGTATAGATGGGACCGCGGGCACTGAAGCTTTCTTT.

The chain combines TRBV7-6 with TRBJ2-2; D is ambiguous. Germline V lookup: CDR1 SGHVS, CDR2 FNYEAQ. This CDR3 is 12 amino acids long. Trimming shortened V by 5 bases and J by 8 bases, and 9 bases separated the two germline ends. CDR3 coding DNA: TGTGCCAGCAGCCCCTCGAATGGGGAGCTGTTTTTT. It is translated as CASSPSNGELFF.